The present entry profiles one TCR beta chain with its context. The sample comes from a study of blood T cell repertoires in COVID-19. The overall study: Some COVID-19 samples were acute and others convalescent; all came from the United States, Italy and Spain. The cDNA or gDNA used as material had been derived from T cells, B-cell-depleted T cells, or PBMCs.

This CDR3 has 13 residues. Deletions cut 8 bases from V and 7 bases from J, with 17 bases between. Some clones are missing from TCRdb's copy, which holds only in-frame ones; the method was immunoSEQ multiplex PCR. The sample has a few hundred thousand clones, 90% seen once. Seattle enrolled patients during active infection and tracked them longitudinally. The chain uses TRBV12-3 or TRBV12-4 and TRBJ1-2; D is perhaps TRBD1 (6 bases). The TCR was taken from a woman aged 55-75 years with COVID-19, enrolled during active disease. The sequencing input was peripheral blood. The chain's CDR3 is CASRRGEGGGYTF. CDR3 sequence (DNA): TGTGCCAGCCGACGGGGGGAAGGGGGTGGCTACACCTTC.